The 8 T cell receptor beta chains reported below all come from one sample, sequenced in a study of blood T cell repertoires in COVID-19. The repertoire was sequenced with immunoSEQ multiplex PCR; TCRdb's copy has only in-frame clones and lacks some. The sample consists of tens of thousands of clones, around nine tenths of them appearing once. The source material was peripheral blood. The receptors originated from a man aged 65 to 85 with acute or convalescent COVID-19.

V is TRBV15 and J is TRBJ2-3, with 8 bases aligning to TRBD2. The CDR3 contains 15 residues. The ends lost 1 base at V and 4 bases at J; junction bases unmatched: 4. The V gene's germline CDR1 is LNHNV and CDR2 YYDKDF (reference sequence). CDR3 DNA sequence: TGTGCCACCAGCAGAGCGGGGGGGCCGTCAGATACGCAGTATTTT. It specifies CATSRAGGPSDTQYF.

The genes are TRBV2 and TRBJ1-3; 9 bases are shared with TRBD1. The J segment lost 3 bases and the V segment lost 4 bases, leaving 7 bases of the junction unmatched. The CDR3 has 16 residues. Germline CDR1 and CDR2: SNHLY and FYNNEI. CDR3 DNA: TGTGCCAGCAGTGGCCGTACAGGGGGCGGTGGAAACACCATATATTTT. Protein: CASSGRTGGGGNTIYF.

This chain uses TRBV5-1 with TRBJ1-4; weak D call: TRBD1 (6 bases). Trimming stripped 2 bases from V and 8 bases from J, with 13 bases between. The germline gives CDR1 SGHRS, CDR2 YFSETQ. The CDR3 is 14 amino acids. The CDR3 DNA sequence: TGCGCCAGCAGCTTCCTCAGGGGAGAAGAAAAACTGTTTTTT. Translated: CASSFLRGEEKLFF.

The gene calls are TRBV5-4 and TRBJ2-1; possibly TRBD2 for D (6 bases). This CDR3 has 12 residues. V was cut by 3 bases and J by 5 bases, with 6 bases left in between. CDR1 SGHNT and CDR2 YYREEE come from the germline V gene (reference sequence). The CDR3 coding sequence is TGTGCCAGCAGCTCGGGGGACAATGAGCAGTTCTTC. Translation gives CASSSGDNEQFF.

The rearrangement uses TRBV18 and TRBJ1-1; TRBD1 agrees at 10 bases. With V trimmed by 3 bases and J by 6 bases, 4 bases remained unmatched. This CDR3 spans 14 amino acids. Germline assignment: CDR1 KGHSH and CDR2 LQKENI. The CDR3 DNA reads TGTGCCAGCTCACCGACAGGGGGCGTTGCTGAAGCTTTCTTT. It codes for CASSPTGGVAEAFF.

The chain links TRBV9 to TRBJ1-4, with D perhaps TRBD1 (5 bases). This CDR3 has 15 residues. The germline CDR1 and CDR2 sequences are SGDLS and YYNGEE. V dropped 4 bases and J dropped 6 bases, with 16 bases sitting between them. CDR3 bases: TGTGCCAGCAGCTCAACTGAAGGGGCCGATGAAAAACTGTTTTTT. Translation: CASSSTEGADEKLFF.

In its sample, this clone was seen a few times. The gene calls are TRBV5-5 and TRBJ1-6, with a weak D call TRBD1 (5 bases). Germline assignment: CDR1 SGHKS and CDR2 YYEKEE (reference sequence). V was shortened by 1 base and J by 8 bases, with 13 bases between the two germline ends. The CDR3 length is 15 residues. The CDR3 DNA is TGTGCCAGCAGCTTGAATTGGGGCGTCGATTCACCCCTCCACTTT. This encodes CASSLNWGVDSPLHF.

This clone came up once. This chain uses TRBV6-2 or TRBV6-3 with TRBJ2-7, with TRBD2 identical over 8 bases. V trimming: 5 bases; J trimming: 2 bases; junction bases outside the gene matches: 5. The length of the CDR3 is 14 residues. CDR1 and CDR2 (germline): MNHEY, SVGEGT. In DNA, the CDR3 is TGTGCCAGCAGTCCCGGGGGGGGGCCCTACGAGCAGTACTTC. Protein product: CASSPGGGPYEQYF.